This note documents a single T cell receptor beta chain sequence. Using a J-beta primer mix together with a sample-barcoded 5' primer, a second PCR was run for about 6 to 11 cycles. TCRdb called the 5' RACE reads again in MiXCR, with one record for every CDR3 protein. The sample yields some 1.5 million distinct CDR3 sequences, 28% seen once. The source of the sample is a study of blood T cells in healthy people across ages. V was pared by 1 base and J by 8 bases, with 21 bases between. This CDR3 comprises 16 residues. From germline, CDR1 is SGHRS and CDR2 YFSETQ. The TCR was taken from a woman aged 25 to 39 in good health. The sequencing sample was made of blood. The chain is built from TRBV5-1 and TRBJ1-2; D is undetermined. CDR3: CASSLLVSGLSLGYTF. For the CDR3, the DNA is TGCGCCAGCAGCTTGTTGGTGTCAGGCCTGTCCTTGGGCTACACCTTC.